The sequence of this TCR beta chain was determined in a study of blood T cell repertoires in COVID-19. The V gene's germline CDR1 is SGHRS and CDR2 YFSETQ. The V end was cut by 7 bases, the J end by 0 bases, with 5 bases between. There are 11 residues in the CDR3. Measured with immunoSEQ multiplex PCR; TCRdb has only the in-frame clones, and not every one. This table holds 51,000 or so clones, 85% to 90% found once. This clone was observed a handful of times. V gene TRBV5-1 combines with J gene TRBJ2-7; D ambiguous. The source material was peripheral blood. The source is a man older than 75 with active or convalescent COVID-19. CDR3 sequence: CASASSYEQYF. CDR3 nucleotides: TGCGCCAGCGCGAGCTCCTACGAGCAGTACTTC. Variable domain in full (rest from reference TRBV5-1 and TRBJ2-7): KAGVTQTPRYLIKTRGQQVTLSCSPISGHRSVSWYQQTPGQGLQFLFEYFSETQRNKGNFPGRFSGRQFSNSRSEMNVSTLELGDSALYLCASASSYEQYFGPGTRLTVT.